The T cell receptor (beta chain) under discussion was sequenced for a study of long-term antiretroviral therapy in people with HIV. The V and J ends lost 6 bases and 8 bases respectively, with 19 bases between them. Per the germline V gene, CDR1 is SEHNR and CDR2 is FQNEAQ (reference sequence). CDR3 length: 15 residues. This was the immunoSEQ v3.0 assay at survey level. Repertoires were generated with immunoSEQ multiplex PCR, while TCRdb's copy carries only in-frame clones and drops some. The sample contains 20,000 to 25,000 clones, 85% to 90% of which appear only once. Regarding this clone: The antigen is unknown.

The study's findings and limits: The study collected no data on ART adherence, viral resistance or therapy changes.

The genes are TRBV7-9 and TRBJ1-4, with a tentative D call TRBD1 (5 bases). The TCR comes from a man aged 60-69 years with HIV. The sequencing used unsorted PBMCs, collected 1.3 years after starting antiretroviral therapy. This CDR3 reads CASSQNGGMAEKLFF. CDR3 DNA sequence: TGTGCCAGCAGTCAAAACGGGGGGATGGCCGAAAAACTGTTTTTT.